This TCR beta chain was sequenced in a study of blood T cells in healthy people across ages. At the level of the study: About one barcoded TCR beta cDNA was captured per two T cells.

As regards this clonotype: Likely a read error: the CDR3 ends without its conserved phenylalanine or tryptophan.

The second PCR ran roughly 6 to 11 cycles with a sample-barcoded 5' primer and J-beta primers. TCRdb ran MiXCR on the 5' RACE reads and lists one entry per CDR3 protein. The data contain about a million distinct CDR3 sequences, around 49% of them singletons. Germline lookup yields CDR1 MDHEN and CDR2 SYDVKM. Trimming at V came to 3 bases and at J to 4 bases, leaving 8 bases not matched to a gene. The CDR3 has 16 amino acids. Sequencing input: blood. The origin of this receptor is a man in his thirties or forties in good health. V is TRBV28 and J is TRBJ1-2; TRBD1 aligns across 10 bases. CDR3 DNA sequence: TGTGCCAGCAGTTTCAGGGGGACAGGGGTTTCCTATGGCTACACCCTC. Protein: CASSFRGTGVSYGYTL.